The 31 T cell receptor beta chains below all came from one sample that was sequenced in a study of spatial heterogeneity in lung cancer. Time point meaning: sample taken at primary tumor resection. From tumor, nontumor lung or frozen PBMC, whole RNA was taken unsorted for sequencing. Via MiXCR, TCRdb re-called the 5' RACE reads, giving one row per CDR3 protein. The data hold fewer than 25,000 distinct CDR3 sequences, with under 4% observed a single time. The material was PBMCs, obtained at surgery. These receptor sequences come from a female donor with early-stage non-small cell lung cancer.

This clonotype was picked up a small number of times. The chain carries TRBV7-9 and TRBJ2-3; perhaps TRBD2 as D (6 bases). There are 14 residues in the CDR3. Trimming cost V 1 base and J 5 bases, with 10 bases left between them. Germline V lookup: CDR1 SEHNR, CDR2 FQNEAQ (reference sequence). CDR3 bases: TGTGCCAGCAGCTTAGGCAGGGAGGTAGATACGCAGTATTTT. It is translated as CASSLGREVDTQYF.

The V gene is TRBV30, the J gene TRBJ2-7; D gene uncertain. CDR3 length: 12 residues. CDR1 and CDR2 (germline): GTSNPN, SVGIG (reference sequence). V shed 0 bases and J shed 6 bases, with 9 bases lying between them. The CDR3 nucleotides are TGTGCCTGGAGTGTAGGCTGGGGCGAGCAGTACTTC. This encodes CAWSVGWGEQYF.

This clonotype was counted at least ten times. J is TRBJ2-7 and V is TRBV5-4; D gene unclear. Trimming pared 4 bases from V and 7 bases from J, leaving 12 bases between. Germline CDR1 is SGHNT and CDR2 is YYREEE (reference sequence). This CDR3 contains 12 residues. The chain's CDR3 is CASSPQREEQYF. For the CDR3, the DNA is TGTGCCAGCAGCCCCCAGCGCGAGGAGCAGTACTTC.

This clonotype was recorded a few times. The V call is TRBV7-9, the J call TRBJ1-3, with unresolved D. CDR3 size: 15 residues. V shed 4 bases and J shed 8 bases, with 18 bases lying between them. Germline V gives CDR1 SEHNR, CDR2 FQNEAQ (reference sequence). This CDR3 is CASSSRVGMMDTIYF. Here the CDR3 DNA reads TGTGCCAGCAGCTCCCGAGTGGGAATGATGGACACCATATATTTT.

This clonotype was seen ten or more times. The chain employs TRBV6-1 and TRBJ1-1, with TRBD1 matching 7 bases. The germline V gene has CDR1 MNHNS and CDR2 SASEGT. The ends lost 6 bases at V and 4 bases at J; junction bases unmatched: 11. CDR3 size: 15 residues. CDR3 sequence reads: CASRETGVWGTEAFF. The CDR3 DNA reads TGTGCCAGCAGGGAAACAGGGGTCTGGGGCACTGAAGCTTTCTTT.

This clonotype was seen repeatedly, ten times or more. V is TRBV7-9 and J is TRBJ1-1; no clear D gene. The CDR3 has 15 residues. The V gene lost 1 base and the J gene lost 5 bases, with 14 bases spanning the gap. Germline CDR1 and CDR2: SEHNR and FQNEAQ (reference sequence). CDR3 DNA: TGTGCCAGCAGCTTAGACCAAAGCGGCAGTACTGAAGCTTTCTTT. This gives the protein CASSLDQSGSTEAFF.

This clonotype was observed at least ten times. The chain links TRBV5-6 to TRBJ1-6; a weak D match, TRBD1 (6 bases). Trimming stripped 4 bases from V and 6 bases from J, with 14 bases between. There are 15 residues in the CDR3. Germline loops: CDR1 SGHDT, CDR2 YYEEEE. The CDR3 is CASSQGGARNSPLHF. The CDR3 bases are TGTGCCAGCAGCCAAGGGGGGGCCCGTAATTCACCCCTCCACTTT.

This clonotype showed up many times. The V gene is TRBV27, the J gene TRBJ2-7; D remains unclear. The CDR3 consists of 11 residues. Germline CDR1 MNHEY, CDR2 SMNVEV (reference sequence). V lost 6 bases to trimming and J lost 11 bases, with 14 bases between them. Here the CDR3 DNA reads TGTGCCAGCAGATCCGCCGGGTACGAGTACTTC. Its protein product is CASRSAGYEYF.

Many counts were recorded for this clonotype. The chain has TRBV14 and TRBJ2-2; D call uncertain. This CDR3 has 15 amino acids. Germline V gives CDR1 SGHDN, CDR2 FVKESK. The V end lost 3 bases, the J end lost 4 bases, and 12 bases lay between the germline ends. CDR3 nucleotides: TGTGCCAGCAGCCAGATGCGGTCGGCCACCGGGGAGCTGTTTTTT. It encodes CASSQMRSATGELFF.

This clonotype was observed at least ten times. This chain uses TRBV7-6 with TRBJ2-1; D ambiguous. With 5 bases removed from V and 4 bases from J, the gap between germline ends came to 9 bases. This CDR3 region has 13 residues. Germline V gene lookup returns CDR1 SGHVS and CDR2 FNYEAQ. Here the CDR3 reads CASSLGKYNEQFF. In DNA, the CDR3 is TGTGCCAGCAGCCTGGGGAAATACAATGAGCAGTTCTTC.

This clonotype was seen repeatedly, ten times or more. This chain connects TRBV10-3 to TRBJ2-3, with D tentatively TRBD1 (6 bases). Germline V gene lookup returns CDR1 ENHRY and CDR2 SYGVKD. Trimming removed 8 bases at V and 0 bases at J, with 9 bases between. The CDR3 runs to 13 residues. The CDR3 DNA reads TGTGCCATCGGGACAACTAGCACAGATACGCAGTATTTT. Translation gives CAIGTTSTDTQYF.

This clonotype is categorized as medium-sized. The chain couples TRBV5-1 to TRBJ1-4; D may be TRBD1 (5 bases). The CDR3 consists of 14 residues. The germline gives CDR1 SGHRS, CDR2 YFSETQ. V lost 0 bases to trimming and J lost 2 bases, with 5 bases between them. The CDR3 DNA sequence: TGCGCCAGCAGCTTGGGACAGACTAATGAAAAACTGTTTTTT. It encodes CASSLGQTNEKLFF.

This clonotype was seen repeatedly, ten times or more. This CDR3 reads CSASRTSGSYEQYF. Here the CDR3 DNA reads TGCAGTGCTAGTCGGACTAGCGGGAGCTACGAGCAGTACTTC. The chain recombines TRBV20-1 with TRBJ2-7; 13 positions match TRBD2. Germline V gene sequence: CDR1 DFQATT, CDR2 SNEGSKA (reference sequence). J lost 3 bases, V lost 3 bases, and 2 bases had no gene match. The CDR3 spans 14 residues.

CDR3 protein: CASSVATSRDTQYF. Here the CDR3 DNA reads TGTGCCAGCAGCGTAGCAACTAGTAGGGATACGCAGTATTTT. The V call is TRBV9, the J call TRBJ2-3, with D tentatively TRBD2 (5 bases). Germline V gives CDR1 SGDLS, CDR2 YYNGEE. The CDR3 covers 14 residues. Trimming took 0 bases from V and 6 from J, leaving 11 bases between them.

This clonotype has at least ten counts. J is TRBJ1-2 and V is TRBV20-1; 12 positions match TRBD1. Germline CDR1 is DFQATT and CDR2 is SNEGSKA (reference sequence). CDR3 length: 14 residues. The CDR3 loop is CRGTGGADNYGYTF. CDR3 bases: TGCAGAGGGACAGGGGGCGCGGATAACTATGGCTACACCTTC.

This clonotype was recorded many times. V usage is TRBV11-2 and J usage is TRBJ2-5; the D is unclear. The CDR3 sequence is 13 residues long. V lost 0 bases and J 5 bases, leaving 7 bases between the germline ends. CDR1 and CDR2 (germline): SGHAT, FQNNGV. The CDR3 bases are TGTGCCAGCAGCTTAGACGGATATGAGACCCAGTACTTC. Its translation: CASSLDGYETQYF.

This clonotype was detected ten times or more. V gene TRBV10-3 combines with J gene TRBJ1-5, with no clear D. V dropped 8 bases and J dropped 0 bases, with 5 bases sitting between them. CDR1 is ENHRY and CDR2 is SYGVKD in the germline V gene. There are 12 residues in the CDR3. The CDR3 DNA is TGTGCCATCTCAGATAGCAATCAGCCCCAGCATTTT. It yields the protein CAISDSNQPQHF.

This clonotype was counted ten times or more. V gene TRBV7-9 combines with J gene TRBJ2-5, with D possibly matching TRBD2 (5 bases). Between the trimmed V and J ends, which lost 5 bases and 2 bases, there was a span of 9 bases. The CDR3 has 13 residues. CDR1 SEHNR and CDR2 FQNEAQ come from the germline V gene (reference sequence). Here the CDR3 reads CASSAGPQETQYF. In nucleotides, the CDR3 is TGTGCCAGCAGCGCGGGCCCTCAAGAGACCCAGTACTTC.

Ten or more counts support this clonotype. The chain recombines TRBV11-2 with TRBJ2-7, with D possibly TRBD2 on 6 matching bases. With 1 base removed from V and 2 bases from J, the gap between germline ends came to 9 bases. The CDR3 consists of 14 residues. The germline gives CDR1 SGHAT, CDR2 FQNNGV. CDR3 DNA: TGTGCCAGCAGCTTAGGACCGGGAGCCTACGAGCAGTACTTC. Its translation is CASSLGPGAYEQYF.

This clonotype appeared a few times. The chain recombines TRBV27 with TRBJ1-2; the D gene is possibly TRBD1 (5 bases). The CDR3 length is 12 residues. Trimming removed 7 bases from V and 8 bases from J, with 14 bases in between. CDR1 is MNHEY and CDR2 is SMNVEV in the germline V gene (reference sequence). CDR3 region: CASMGPPRGYTF. The CDR3 nucleotides read TGTGCCAGCATGGGACCCCCAAGAGGCTACACCTTC.

This clonotype was counted at least ten times. The rearrangement joins TRBV5-4 to TRBJ2-1; 8 positions match TRBD2. The CDR3 length is 16 residues. The trim removed 5 bases at V and 1 base at J, leaving 8 bases unmatched. Germline V gives CDR1 SGHNT, CDR2 YYREEE (reference sequence). CDR3 sequence: CASSGGSGVSYNEQFF. CDR3 DNA: TGTGCCAGCAGTGGGGGTAGCGGGGTTTCCTACAATGAGCAGTTCTTC.

This clonotype was observed many times. The CDR3 nucleotides are TGCAGTGCTAGGGGGACAGGAAGTGGGCACGAGCAGTACTTC. It encodes CSARGTGSGHEQYF. V and J are TRBV20-1 and TRBJ2-7, with TRBD1 matching 8 bases. CDR1 and CDR2 from the germline V gene are DFQATT and SNEGSKA (reference sequence). The CDR3 loop spans 14 amino acids. The V segment lost 3 bases and the J segment 5 bases; nucleotides outside the gene matches: 9.

This clonotype has a count of ten or more. The chain recombines TRBV7-9 with TRBJ1-1, with a weak D call TRBD1 (6 bases). The CDR3 contains 14 residues. The V end lost 4 bases, the J end lost 4 bases, and 13 bases lay between the germline ends. The V gene's germline CDR1 is SEHNR and CDR2 FQNEAQ (reference sequence). The chain's CDR3 is CASSSLTGSTEAFF. In DNA form, the CDR3 reads TGTGCCAGCAGCTCTTTGACAGGTAGCACTGAAGCTTTCTTT.

This clonotype was observed at least ten times. The chain combines TRBV9 with TRBJ2-1; D perhaps matches TRBD1 (7 bases). There are 15 residues in the CDR3. The germline V gene has CDR1 SGDLS and CDR2 YYNGEE. V gave up 1 base and J gave up 8 bases, with 16 bases separating them. In DNA, the CDR3 is TGTGCCAGCAGCGTAAGAGACAGGGAGGTCGATGAGCAGTTCTTC. Its translation: CASSVRDREVDEQFF.

There are many counts of this clonotype. The gene calls are TRBV29-1 and TRBJ1-1; 7 bases map to TRBD1. Germline lookup yields CDR1 SQVTM and CDR2 ANQGSEA. Losses at the gene ends were 6 bases for V and 3 bases for J; bases not matched to a gene: 7. The CDR3 loop spans 13 amino acids. This CDR3 is CSVEQGRHTEAFF. CDR3 in DNA: TGCAGCGTCGAACAGGGGCGTCACACTGAAGCTTTCTTT.

This chain connects TRBV6-5 to TRBJ2-7; D possibly matches TRBD1 or TRBD2 (5 bases each). Trimming removed 0 bases from V and 2 bases from J, with 8 bases in between. This CDR3 region has 14 residues. CDR1 is MNHEY, CDR2 SVGAGI, per germline. The CDR3 here is CASSYSGDTYEQYF. Written as DNA, the CDR3 is TGTGCCAGCAGTTACTCGGGGGATACCTACGAGCAGTACTTC.

This clonotype has a handful of counts. The CDR3 spells CASSEAWDQPQHF. CDR3 nucleotide sequence: TGTGCCAGCAGTGAAGCGTGGGACCAGCCCCAGCATTTT. The chain uses TRBV6-1 and TRBJ1-5; perhaps TRBD1 as D (5 bases). This CDR3 comprises 13 residues. Germline CDR1 MNHNS, CDR2 SASEGT. The V end lost 0 bases, the J end lost 7 bases, and 7 bases lay between the germline ends.

This clonotype was observed many times. The rearrangement uses TRBV14 and TRBJ2-1, with D perhaps matching TRBD1 or TRBD2 (5 bases each). The germline V and J ends were trimmed by 7 bases and 9 bases, with 16 bases remaining between them. This CDR3 contains 13 residues. The germline V gene encodes CDR1 SGHDN and CDR2 FVKESK. This CDR3 reads CASMGDPHSEQFF. CDR3 sequence (DNA): TGTGCCAGCATGGGGGACCCCCACTCTGAGCAGTTCTTC.

This clonotype is judged medium-sized. This chain links TRBV5-1 with TRBJ2-1; tentatively, D is TRBD1 (6 bases). The CDR3 consists of 14 residues. V was pared by 4 bases and J by 4 bases, with 12 bases between. Germline lookup yields CDR1 SGHRS and CDR2 YFSETQ. The CDR3 here is CASSPDSIYNEQFF. The CDR3 DNA sequence: TGCGCCAGCAGCCCGGACAGCATATACAATGAGCAGTTCTTC.

This clonotype was seen at least ten times. V and J are TRBV18 and TRBJ2-5; tentatively, D is TRBD2 (5 bases). Germline CDR1 is KGHSH and CDR2 is LQKENI. This CDR3 is 14 amino acids long. V was trimmed by 5 bases and J by 3 bases, leaving 13 bases between them. The CDR3 nucleotides read TGTGCCAGCTCATTCGGAGGCACGAAAGAGACCCAGTACTTC. It encodes CASSFGGTKETQYF.

This clonotype appeared many times. This chain links TRBV5-1 with TRBJ2-3; D may correspond to TRBD1 or TRBD2 (5 bases each). Trimming shortened V by 7 bases and J by 1 base, and 13 bases separated the two germline ends. CDR1 and CDR2 from the germline V gene are SGHRS and YFSETQ. This CDR3 has 14 residues. CDR3 DNA sequence: TGCGCCAGCGGGGGTGGACTCCGCACAGATACGCAGTATTTT. Protein: CASGGGLRTDTQYF.